The clone carrying this TCR beta chain was detected many times. At one end the junction does not follow the germline gene, possibly because of a read error. This CDR3 is 13 amino acids long. The germline gives CDR1 MGHRA, CDR2 YSYEKL. This sample was taken from a study of T cells in Graves' hyperthyroidism and ophthalmopathy. The source material, RNA transcripts, was used to amplify TCR beta CDR3 regions. TCR CDR3 underwent first-round RT-PCR with the HTBI primer set. TCRdb recomputed calls from the multiplex PCR reads with MiXCR, one row per CDR3 protein. This table holds 600,000 to 650,000 distinct CDR3 sequences, around 15% found once.

Material: blood. The source is a woman under 40 with Graves' hyperthyroidism. The chain employs TRBV4-1 and TRBJ1-5; D unresolved. The CDR3 reads CASSRGVGQPQHF. DNA for the CDR3: TGTGCCAGCAGCCGCGGGGTTGGTCAGCCCCAGCATTTT.